This T cell receptor beta chain was profiled in a study of T cells in Graves' hyperthyroidism and ophthalmopathy. Study-wide results and caveats: Ophthalmopathy was told apart from stable hyperthyroidism by a 13 V-J model. Progression to ophthalmopathy was predicted a median of roughly 6.5 months early.

Germline V gene sequence: CDR1 DFQATT, CDR2 SNEGSKA (reference sequence). Trimming removed 5 bases from V and 2 bases from J; junction bases left unmatched: 9. This CDR3 contains 15 residues. Hyperthyroidism was newly diagnosed in patients aged 18 to 65 (duration under 2 months). PBMCs came from less than 11 ml fresh peripheral blood. In the case of this clonotype: Its antigen is still unknown.

Amplified TCR beta CDR3 regions derived from RNA transcripts. HTBI primers were employed in a first-round RT-PCR of the TCR CDR3. TCRdb independently ran MiXCR on the multiplex PCR reads; one entry per CDR3 protein. Seen here are under 350,000 distinct CDR3 sequences, around a sixth observed once, and the top ten hold 49%. This TCR came from a woman aged 50 to 65 with Graves' hyperthyroidism. Sequencing used blood. V usage is TRBV20-1 and J usage is TRBJ2-3, with 8 positions matching TRBD2. CDR3 sequence reads: CSASSTSDPTDTQYF. DNA of the CDR3: TGCAGTGCTTCATCGACTAGCGACCCCACAGATACGCAGTATTTT.